A single sample gave rise to the 23 T cell receptor beta chains below, sequenced in a study of cytomegalovirus exposure and HLA in healthy donors. PCR primers comprised 60 Vbeta and 13 Jbeta primers. The data were produced by immunoSEQ multiplex PCR, yet TCRdb's version contains in-frame clones alone and is incomplete. Among around 130,000 clones, just under 75% were seen once, and the ten largest hold approximately 7%. The sequenced sample was PBMCs. These receptors were obtained from a man aged 40-55 years in good health and CMV-seropositive.

This clone came up once. The gene calls are TRBV10-3 and TRBJ2-3; 13 bases are shared with TRBD2. Trimming removed 8 bases from V and 0 bases from J; junction bases left unmatched: 11. The CDR3 loop spans 18 amino acids. Germline CDR1 is ENHRY and CDR2 is SYGVKD. CDR3 DNA: TGTGCCATCCGGGGGACTAGCGGGATCCCAAATAGCACAGATACGCAGTATTTT. Its protein product is CAIRGTSGIPNSTDTQYF.

This chain connects TRBV6-4 to TRBJ1-1; D not certain. CDR1 is MRHNA and CDR2 is SNTAGT in the germline V gene. CDR3 length: 13 residues. The V and J ends lost 0 bases and 3 bases respectively, with 5 bases between them. The CDR3 coding sequence is TGTGCCAGCAGTGACTCACGGGACACTGAAGCTTTCTTT. Its translation is CASSDSRDTEAFF.

The chain combines TRBV19 with TRBJ2-2; no definite D call. Trimming removed 9 bases from V and 5 bases from J, with 10 bases in between. The length of the CDR3 is 12 residues. CDR1 and CDR2 from the germline V gene are LNHDA and SQIVND (reference sequence). CDR3 region: CASKRETGELFF. The CDR3 coding sequence is TGTGCCAGCAAACGCGAGACCGGGGAGCTGTTTTTT.

CDR3 sequence reads: CASSSRAEAFF. The CDR3 DNA reads TGTGCCAGCAGTTCTCGGGCTGAAGCTTTCTTT. The genes are TRBV6-6 and TRBJ1-1; D is unresolved. CDR1 and CDR2 (germline): MNHNY, SVGAGI (reference sequence). Between the trimmed V and J ends, which lost 4 bases and 6 bases, there was a span of 6 bases. The CDR3 consists of 11 residues.

V is TRBV6-5 and J is TRBJ2-5, with a tentative D call TRBD1 (6 bases). The V and J ends lost 8 bases and 5 bases respectively, with 18 bases between them. Germline lookup yields CDR1 MNHEY and CDR2 SVGAGI. The CDR3 runs 14 residues. This chain's CDR3 is CASFPGGAAETQYF. In DNA, the CDR3 is TGTGCCAGCTTCCCTGGGGGCGCGGCGGAGACCCAGTACTTC.

The chain is built from TRBV10-3 and TRBJ2-1; a possible D gene is TRBD1 (6 bases). The length of the CDR3 is 15 residues. Germline CDR1 reads ENHRY; CDR2 reads SYGVKD. V lost 2 bases, J lost 5 bases, and 13 bases lay in between. The CDR3 here is CAISEGGLGDNEQFF. DNA of the CDR3: TGTGCCATCAGTGAGGGGGGCCTTGGGGACAATGAGCAGTTCTTC.

V is TRBV6-6 and J is TRBJ1-5; 12 bases agree with TRBD1. Trimming removed 6 bases from V and 6 bases from J; junction bases left unmatched: 6. CDR3 length equals 15 residues. Germline CDR1 is MNHNY and CDR2 is SVGAGI (reference sequence). The CDR3 spells CASSPGQGAFQPQHF. The CDR3 DNA reads as TGTGCCAGCAGCCCGGGACAGGGGGCTTTTCAGCCCCAGCATTTT.

The chain combines TRBV30 with TRBJ2-5, with D maybe TRBD2 (5 bases). Judging by the DNA end, TRBJ2-7 fits better; the J call may be wrong. The length of the CDR3 is 13 residues. CDR1 is GTSNPN and CDR2 is SVGIG in the germline V gene (reference sequence). The CDR3 is CAGGSRAFYEQYF. As DNA, the CDR3 is TGTGCCGGAGGCAGTCGAGCCTTCTACGAGCAGTACTTC.

The chain links TRBV7-8 to TRBJ2-1; possible D gene TRBD2, 5 bases. V lost 7 bases and J 0 bases, leaving 16 bases between the germline ends. The V gene's germline CDR1 is SGHVS and CDR2 FQNEAQ. The CDR3 loop spans 16 amino acids. This CDR3 is CASTGRWESSYNEQFF. The CDR3 coding sequence is TGTGCCAGCACCGGACGGTGGGAGAGCTCCTACAATGAGCAGTTCTTC.

The chain combines TRBV2 with TRBJ2-7; D is possibly TRBD2 (6 bases). This CDR3 has 15 residues. CDR1 is SNHLY and CDR2 is FYNNEI in the germline V gene. The V gene lost 3 bases and the J gene lost 0 bases, with 12 bases spanning the gap. In DNA form, the CDR3 reads TGTGCCAGCAGTGAGGGAAGGGGACTCTCCTACGAGCAGTACTTC. Protein sequence: CASSEGRGLSYEQYF.

This chain connects TRBV7-8 to TRBJ2-2; 8 bases agree with TRBD2. From germline, CDR1 is SGHVS and CDR2 FQNEAQ. The CDR3 is 18 amino acids. The J segment lost 2 bases and the V segment lost 0 bases, leaving 8 bases of the junction unmatched. This chain's CDR3 is CASSLAGWAGGNTGELFF. CDR3 in DNA: TGTGCCAGCAGCTTAGCGGGTTGGGCGGGGGGAAACACCGGGGAGCTGTTTTTT.

The chain recombines TRBV7-2 with TRBJ2-3; D perhaps matches TRBD2 (5 bases). The germline V gene has CDR1 SGHTA and CDR2 FQGNSA. The germline V and J ends were trimmed by 2 bases and 0 bases, with 9 bases remaining between them. CDR3 length: 15 amino acids. DNA of the CDR3: TGTGCCAGCAGCTTATACGGGGTTAGCACAGATACGCAGTATTTT. Amino acid sequence: CASSLYGVSTDTQYF.

J is TRBJ2-5 and V is TRBV30, with TRBD2 matching over 10 bases. After removal of 8 bases from V and 5 bases from J, the junction contained 14 bases not matched to a gene. CDR3 length equals 15 residues. The germline V gene has CDR1 GTSNPN and CDR2 SVGIG (reference sequence). Here the CDR3 DNA reads TGTGCCGGAGAGGGCCTAGCGGGAGTCGGCGAGACCCAGTACTTC. Its translation is CAGEGLAGVGETQYF.

The chain combines TRBV18 with TRBJ1-2, with D perhaps matching TRBD1 (6 bases). Germline V gene data show CDR1 as KGHSH and CDR2 as LQKENI. The CDR3 length is 13 residues. Trimming shortened V by 1 base and J by 3 bases, and 6 bases separated the two germline ends. CDR3 nucleotide sequence: TGTGCCAGCTCACCACAGGGGGACTATGGCTACACCTTC. This sequence encodes CASSPQGDYGYTF.

The J gene is TRBJ1-5, the V gene TRBV7-2; TRBD1 matches 7 bases. V was pared by 1 base and J by 4 bases, with 7 bases of the junction left unmatched. The CDR3 extends over 16 amino acids. Germline V CDR1 and CDR2: SGHTA, FQGNSA. This CDR3 is CASSLGRTGGNQPQHF. The CDR3 nucleotides read TGTGCCAGCAGCTTAGGGCGGACAGGAGGAAATCAGCCCCAGCATTTT.

V usage is TRBV5-1 and J usage is TRBJ1-2, with 7 bases identical to TRBD1. This CDR3 is 16 amino acids long. The V and J ends lost 3 bases and 4 bases, in that order; junction bases with no gene match: 12. Germline values: CDR1 SGHRS, CDR2 YFSETQ. Here the CDR3 DNA reads TGCGCCAGCAGCTGGGACCCTACAGGGGAGGTCTATGGCTACACCTTC. This gives the protein CASSWDPTGEVYGYTF.

The CDR3 spells CASSRLAGGRSTDTQYF. The CDR3 nucleotides read TGTGCCAGCAGCCGACTAGCGGGAGGCCGTAGCACAGATACGCAGTATTTT. This rearrangement joins TRBV5-4 to TRBJ2-3; 13 bases agree with TRBD2. CDR3 length: 17 residues. Looked up from germline, CDR1 is SGHNT and CDR2 is YYREEE (reference sequence). V shed 4 bases and J 0 bases; nucleotides not matched to a gene: 5.

The genes are TRBV5-4 and TRBJ2-1; 11 positions match TRBD2. Germline CDR1 reads SGHNT; CDR2 reads YYREEE (reference sequence). V shed 4 bases, J shed 4 bases, and the junction held 10 bases outside the gene matches. CDR3 length equals 17 residues. The CDR3 DNA reads as TGTGCCAGCAGCCCCTTAGCGGGGGGGCTGTCTTACAATGAGCAGTTCTTC. Residues: CASSPLAGGLSYNEQFF.

This clone was recorded a few times. This chain joins TRBV2 and TRBJ2-7; D not resolved. Germline CDR1 is SNHLY and CDR2 is FYNNEI. CDR3 length: 14 residues. V was trimmed by 8 bases and J by 1 base, leaving 15 bases between them. In DNA, the CDR3 is TGTGCCAGCCGCGAGGTGGCTGTTTCCTACGAGCAGTACTTC. Amino acid sequence: CASREVAVSYEQYF.

This chain connects TRBV7-9 to TRBJ1-4; weak D call: TRBD1 (5 bases). This CDR3 spans 16 amino acids. Trimming removed 4 bases at V and 8 bases at J, with 20 bases between. Germline CDR1 SEHNR, CDR2 FQNEAQ (reference sequence). The CDR3 nucleotides read TGTGCCAGCAGCTATAGCGGCGGGACGGTTGTGGAAAAACTGTTTTTT. This codes for CASSYSGGTVVEKLFF.

This chain connects TRBV14 to TRBJ1-5; 7 bases map to TRBD1. After removal of 0 bases from V and 7 bases from J, the junction contained 6 bases not matched to a gene. The V gene's germline CDR1 is SGHDN and CDR2 FVKESK. The CDR3 consists of 15 residues. This chain's CDR3 is CASSQEEGAEQPQHF. The DNA for the CDR3 is TGTGCCAGCAGCCAAGAGGAGGGGGCAGAACAGCCCCAGCATTTT. Together with reference TRBV14 and TRBJ1-5, the CDR3 gives the full variable domain: EAGVTQFPSHSVIEKGQTVTLRCDPISGHDNLYWYRRVMGKEIKFLLHFVKESKQDESGMPNNRFLAERTGGTYSTLKVQPAELEDSGVYFCASSQEEGAEQPQHFGDGTRLSIL.

The chain links TRBV27 to TRBJ2-3; a weak D match, TRBD2 (6 bases). Between the trimmed V and J ends, which lost 5 bases and 7 bases, there was a span of 10 bases. Looked up from germline, CDR1 is MNHEY and CDR2 is SMNVEV (reference sequence). This CDR3 is 12 amino acids long. CDR3 sequence (DNA): TGTGCCAGCAGTCCAGGAGGGAATACGCAGTATTTT. It codes for CASSPGGNTQYF.

The chain is built from TRBV5-6 and TRBJ1-2, with D uncertain. The CDR3 has 14 amino acids. Germline lookup yields CDR1 SGHDT and CDR2 YYEEEE. V lost 0 bases, J lost 5 bases, and 11 bases lay in between. The CDR3 DNA is TGTGCCAGCAGCTTGGGCCGGGGTTTTTATGGCTACACCTTC. Protein: CASSLGRGFYGYTF.